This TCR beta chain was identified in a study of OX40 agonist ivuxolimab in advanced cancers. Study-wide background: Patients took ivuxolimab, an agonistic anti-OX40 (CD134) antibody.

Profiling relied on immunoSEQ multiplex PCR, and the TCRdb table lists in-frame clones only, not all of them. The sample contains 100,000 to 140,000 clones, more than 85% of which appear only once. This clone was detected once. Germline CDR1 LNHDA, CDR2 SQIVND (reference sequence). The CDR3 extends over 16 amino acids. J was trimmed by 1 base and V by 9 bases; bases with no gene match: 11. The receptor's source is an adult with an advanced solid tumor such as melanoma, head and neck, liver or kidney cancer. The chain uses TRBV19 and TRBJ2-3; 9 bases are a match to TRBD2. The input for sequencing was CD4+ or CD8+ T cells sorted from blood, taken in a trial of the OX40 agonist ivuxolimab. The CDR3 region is CASSPQIAGGTDTQYF. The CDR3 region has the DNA TGTGCCAGCTCCCCCCAGATAGCGGGAGGCACAGATACGCAGTATTTT. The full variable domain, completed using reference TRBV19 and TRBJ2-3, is DGGITQSPKYLFRKEGQNVTLSCEQNLNHDAMYWYRQDPGQGLRLIYYSQIVNDFQKGDIAEGYSVSREKKESFPLTVTSAQKNPTAFYLCASSPQIAGGTDTQYFGPGTRLTVL.